This T cell receptor beta chain was obtained from a study of blood T cells in healthy people across ages. Study-wide results and limits: Diversity was higher, and naive CD4+ cells more numerous, in long-lived donors than in aged donors. Roughly linearly, TCR beta diversity per million T cells fell as age increased.

CDR3 length: 13 amino acids. CDR1 DFQATT and CDR2 SNEGSKA come from the germline V gene (reference sequence). V dropped 3 bases and J dropped 5 bases, with 13 bases sitting between them. For this clonotype: What it binds is unknown.

Peripheral blood, about 9.4 milliliters per donor, was collected. Using a J-beta primer mix together with a sample-barcoded 5' primer, a second PCR was run for roughly 6 to 12 cycles. The template-switch adaptor was a 5' adaptor with 12 random nucleotides. It tagged each cDNA molecule. MiXCR was run by TCRdb on the 5' RACE reads, yielding one entry per CDR3 protein. The sample gives roughly 1,500,000 distinct CDR3 sequences, about 40% of which show up once; roughly 7.9% is in the top ten. This TCR was sampled from a young woman in good health. The rearrangement joins TRBV20-1 to TRBJ2-5; D gene uncertain. Sequencing was performed on blood. The CDR3 coding sequence is TGCAGTGCTAGTCAGTCCGTTTCGGAGACCCAGTACTTC. Protein sequence: CSASQSVSETQYF.